The 16 T cell receptor beta chains presented below share a single source sample, sequenced in a study of T cells after yellow fever vaccination. TCRdb itself ran the 5' RACE reads through MiXCR, one entry per CDR3 protein. Of 250,000 to 400,000 distinct CDR3 sequences in the sample, approximately 4.3% were seen once. The input for sequencing was PBMCs, taken 15 days after the yellow fever booster vaccination. Receptor source: a man between 18 and 29 years old who received the YFV17D yellow fever vaccine.

This clonotype showed up many times. The V call is TRBV3-1, the J call TRBJ2-3; D might be TRBD1 or TRBD2, each matching 6 bases. The V end was cut by 4 bases, the J end by 6 bases, with 17 bases between. The length of the CDR3 is 15 residues. From germline, CDR1 is LGHDT and CDR2 YNNKEL (reference sequence). This CDR3 is CASSPGAIGSDTQYF. The CDR3 DNA follows: TGTGCCAGCAGCCCGGGGGCCATCGGAAGTGATACGCAGTATTTT.

The DNA of the CDR3 is TGCAGTGCTTCTCTGGACAGGGGAAGTGACTATGGCTACACCTTC. It is translated as CSASLDRGSDYGYTF. The chain uses TRBV20-1 and TRBJ1-2, with TRBD1 matching over 9 bases. CDR3 size: 15 residues. Trimming at V came to 5 bases and at J to 3 bases, leaving 10 bases not matched to a gene. Germline values: CDR1 DFQATT, CDR2 SNEGSKA (reference sequence).

In its sample, this clonotype was seen many times. The J gene is TRBJ1-1, the V gene TRBV7-9; D perhaps matches TRBD1 (5 bases). The CDR3 is 13 residues long. Trimming removed 1 base from V and 3 bases from J, with 6 bases in between. Germline assignment: CDR1 SEHNR and CDR2 FQNEAQ (reference sequence). Written as DNA, the CDR3 is TGTGCCAGCAGCTTAGAACAGGACACTGAAGCTTTCTTT. It encodes CASSLEQDTEAFF. Looking up the rest from reference TRBV7-9 and TRBJ1-1 gives the full variable domain: DTGVSQNPRHKITKRGQNVTFRCDPISEHNRLYWYRQTLGQGPEFLTYFQNEAQLEKSRLLSDRFSAERPKGSFSTLEIQRTEQGDSAMYLCASSLEQDTEAFFGQGTRLTVV.

V usage is TRBV5-6 and J usage is TRBJ2-7, with D possibly TRBD1 on 6 matching bases. Trimming removed 2 bases at V and 7 bases at J, with 16 bases between. Germline assignment: CDR1 SGHDT and CDR2 YYEEEE. CDR3 size: 14 residues. DNA for the CDR3: TGTGCCAGCAGCTTATATCAGGGGACGGGTGAGCAGTACGTC. Protein product: CASSLYQGTGEQYV.

This clonotype was seen repeatedly, ten times or more. The DNA of the CDR3 is TGTGCCAGCAGAAAAGGGGAGGTGCTGAGCGAGACCCAGTACTTC. Translation gives CASRKGEVLSETQYF. V and J are TRBV12-3 or TRBV12-4 and TRBJ2-5, with D maybe TRBD2 (6 bases). This CDR3 has 15 residues. Trimming took 6 bases from V and 5 from J, leaving 19 bases between them.

The J gene is TRBJ1-1, the V gene TRBV19, with D tentatively TRBD1 (5 bases). Germline V gives CDR1 LNHDA, CDR2 SQIVND (reference sequence). V was cut by 6 bases and J by 4 bases, with 30 bases left in between. This CDR3 comprises 19 residues. The CDR3 here is CASSTFGGFGRGSSTEAFF. For the CDR3, the DNA is TGTGCCAGTAGCACCTTTGGGGGATTTGGACGGGGTTCGAGCACTGAAGCTTTCTTT.

This clonotype was seen a handful of times. This chain connects TRBV7-2 to TRBJ2-1, with 7 bases identical to TRBD2. The CDR3 sequence is 11 residues long. Germline V gene lookup returns CDR1 SGHTA and CDR2 FQGNSA. V shed 2 bases and J 12 bases; nucleotides not matched to a gene: 1. The chain's CDR3 is CASSLLAAQFF. CDR3 DNA sequence: TGTGCCAGCAGCTTACTAGCGGCGCAGTTCTTC.

This chain uses TRBV4-3 with TRBJ2-3; D ambiguous. The CDR3 has 13 residues. Trimming removed 3 bases from V and 6 bases from J, with 10 bases in between. Per the germline V gene, CDR1 is LGHNA and CDR2 is YSLEER. In DNA form, the CDR3 reads TGCGCCAGCAGCCAGGTACTGGGCGATACGCAGTATTTT. It codes for CASSQVLGDTQYF.

The chain joins TRBV2 to TRBJ1-4; no definite D call. V dropped 8 bases and J dropped 6 bases, with 16 bases sitting between them. Germline loops: CDR1 SNHLY, CDR2 FYNNEI. This CDR3 region has 14 residues. CDR3: CASYRGEQHEKLFF. The CDR3, as DNA: TGTGCCAGCTACCGTGGGGAGCAGCATGAAAAACTGTTTTTT.

The table lists this clonotype with a few counts. The chain joins TRBV19 to TRBJ1-1; D unclear. The V gene lost 7 bases and the J gene lost 7 bases, with 7 bases spanning the gap. The CDR3 is 10 amino acids. CDR1 and CDR2 from the germline V gene are LNHDA and SQIVND (reference sequence). CDR3 amino acids: CASMRNEAFF. The CDR3, as DNA: TGTGCCAGTATGAGAAATGAAGCTTTCTTT.

A few counts support this clonotype. The V and J genes are TRBV7-2 and TRBJ1-1; no clear D. Trimming took 6 bases from V and 3 from J, leaving 11 bases between them. In germline, CDR1 is SGHTA, CDR2 FQGNSA. There are 13 residues in the CDR3. CDR3 protein: CASRVTKDTEAFF. CDR3 in DNA: TGTGCCAGCAGAGTTACCAAGGACACTGAAGCTTTCTTT.

This clonotype was observed many times. This chain joins TRBV7-2 and TRBJ2-2; D call uncertain. CDR1 and CDR2 (germline): SGHTA, FQGNSA. The CDR3 contains 14 residues. V was shortened by 0 bases and J by 1 base, with 3 bases between the two germline ends. The CDR3 bases are TGTGCCAGCAGCTTAGCCTGGAACACCGGGGAGCTGTTTTTT. It translates to CASSLAWNTGELFF.

The genes are TRBV5-4 and TRBJ1-4; D unresolved. The CDR3 runs to 15 residues. V was cut by 3 bases and J by 4 bases, with 13 bases left in between. CDR1 and CDR2 (germline): SGHNT, YYREEE (reference sequence). The CDR3 loop reads CASSSNRGLNEKLFF. The CDR3 nucleotides are TGTGCCAGCAGCTCAAACCGGGGTCTTAATGAAAAACTGTTTTTT.

This clonotype was observed at least ten times. The V and J genes are TRBV3-1 and TRBJ1-6; 8 nucleotides line up with TRBD1. Germline V gene sequence: CDR1 LGHDT, CDR2 YNNKEL (reference sequence). V lost 2 bases, J lost 10 bases, and 4 bases stayed unmatched. The CDR3 is made up of 14 amino acids. CDR3 DNA sequence: TGTGCCAGCAGCCAACGGACAGGGATCTCACCCCTCCACTTT. Protein sequence: CASSQRTGISPLHF.

This clonotype has more than one count but fewer than ten. CDR3 DNA: TGCGCCAGCAGCTTGCACCTAGCGGGGGGTGTGAATGAGCAGTTCTTC. Translating gives CASSLHLAGGVNEQFF. This chain links TRBV5-1 with TRBJ2-1; 11 bases agree with TRBD2. The CDR3 contains 16 residues. Trimming removed 1 base from V and 7 bases from J; junction bases left unmatched: 7. Germline V CDR1 and CDR2: SGHRS, YFSETQ.

There are many counts of this clonotype. V and J are TRBV10-3 and TRBJ2-3; D is ambiguous. The CDR3 consists of 14 residues. Between the trimmed V and J ends, which lost 2 bases and 6 bases, there was a span of 12 bases. From germline, CDR1 is ENHRY and CDR2 SYGVKD. The CDR3 here is CAISEPRLADTQYF. DNA for the CDR3: TGTGCCATCAGTGAGCCGCGACTTGCGGATACGCAGTATTTT.